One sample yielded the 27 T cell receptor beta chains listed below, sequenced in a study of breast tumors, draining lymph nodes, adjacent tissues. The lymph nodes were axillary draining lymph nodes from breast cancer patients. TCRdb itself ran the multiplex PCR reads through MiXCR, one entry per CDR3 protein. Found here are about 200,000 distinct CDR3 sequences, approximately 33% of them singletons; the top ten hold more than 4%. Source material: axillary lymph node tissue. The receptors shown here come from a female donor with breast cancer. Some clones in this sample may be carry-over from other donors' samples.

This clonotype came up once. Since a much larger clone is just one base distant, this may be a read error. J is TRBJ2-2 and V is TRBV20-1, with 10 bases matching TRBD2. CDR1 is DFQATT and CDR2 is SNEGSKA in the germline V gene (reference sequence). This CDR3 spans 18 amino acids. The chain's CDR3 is CSARKAGGPGRNAGELFF. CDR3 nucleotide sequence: TGCAGTGCTAGAAAAGCGGGAGGGCCCGGTCGGAACGCCGGGGAGCTGTTTTTT.

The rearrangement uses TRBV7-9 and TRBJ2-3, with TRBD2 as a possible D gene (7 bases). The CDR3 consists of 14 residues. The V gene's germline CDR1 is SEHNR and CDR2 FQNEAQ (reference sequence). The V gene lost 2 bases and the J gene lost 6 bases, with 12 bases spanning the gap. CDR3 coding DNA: TGTGCCAGCAGCTTACCGGGGAGGGGGGATACGCAGTATTTT. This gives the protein CASSLPGRGDTQYF. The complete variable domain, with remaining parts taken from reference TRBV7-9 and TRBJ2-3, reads DTGVSQNPRHKITKRGQNVTFRCDPISEHNRLYWYRQTLGQGPEFLTYFQNEAQLEKSRLLSDRFSAERPKGSFSTLEIQRTEQGDSAMYLCASSLPGRGDTQYFGPGTRLTVL.

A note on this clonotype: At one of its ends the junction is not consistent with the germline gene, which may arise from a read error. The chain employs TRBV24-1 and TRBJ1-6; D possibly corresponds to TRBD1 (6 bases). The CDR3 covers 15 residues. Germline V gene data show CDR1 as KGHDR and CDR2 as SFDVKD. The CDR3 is CATSAGGSYNPPLHF. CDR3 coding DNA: TGTGCCACCAGTGCTGGGGGCTCCTATAATCCACCCCTCCACTTT.

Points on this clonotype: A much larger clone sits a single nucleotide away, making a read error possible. The CDR3 nucleotides are TGTGCTAGCAGCTTAGCACCTCTTGACTCGACTGGGGCCCACGTCCTGACTTTC. As protein: CASSLAPLDSTGAHVLTF. The genes are TRBV7-7 and TRBJ2-6; a possible D gene is TRBD1 (5 bases). CDR1 is SSHAT and CDR2 is FNYEAQ in the germline V gene (reference sequence). This CDR3 is built from 18 residues. Combining the CDR3 with reference TRBV7-7 and TRBJ2-6 gives the whole variable domain GAGVSQSPRYKVTKRGQDVTLRCDPISSHATLYWYQQALGQGPEFLTYFNYEAQPDKSGLPSDRFSAERPEGSISTLTIQRTEQRDSAMYRCASSLAPLDSTGAHVLTFGAGSRLTVL.

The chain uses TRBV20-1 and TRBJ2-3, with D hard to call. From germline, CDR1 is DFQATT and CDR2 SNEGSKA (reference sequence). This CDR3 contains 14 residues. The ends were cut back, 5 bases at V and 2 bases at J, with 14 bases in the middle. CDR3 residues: CSAQPFLATDTQYF. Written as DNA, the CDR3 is TGCAGTGCTCAACCCTTCCTGGCCACAGATACGCAGTATTTT.

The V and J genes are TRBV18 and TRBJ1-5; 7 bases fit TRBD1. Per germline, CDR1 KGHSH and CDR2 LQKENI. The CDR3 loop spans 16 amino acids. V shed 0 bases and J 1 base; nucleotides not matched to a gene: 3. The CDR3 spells CASSPPGQRSNQPQHF. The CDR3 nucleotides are TGTGCCAGCTCACCACCGGGACAGAGGAGCAATCAGCCCCAGCATTTT.

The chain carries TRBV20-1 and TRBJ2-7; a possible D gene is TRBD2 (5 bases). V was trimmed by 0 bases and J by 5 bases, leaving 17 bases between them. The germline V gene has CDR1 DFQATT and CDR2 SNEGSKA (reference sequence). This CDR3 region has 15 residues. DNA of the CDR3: TGCAGTGCTAGAGATCGAGCCGGGGTGCCCCACGAGCAGTACTTC. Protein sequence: CSARDRAGVPHEQYF.

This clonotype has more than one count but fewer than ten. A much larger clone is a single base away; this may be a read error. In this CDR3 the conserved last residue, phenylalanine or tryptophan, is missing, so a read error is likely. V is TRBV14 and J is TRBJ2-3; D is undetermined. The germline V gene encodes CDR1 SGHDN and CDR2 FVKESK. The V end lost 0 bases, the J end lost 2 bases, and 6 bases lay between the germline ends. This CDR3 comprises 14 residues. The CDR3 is CASSQEDTTDTQYL. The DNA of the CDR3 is TGTGCCAGCAGCCAAGAAGACACCACAGATACGCAGTATCTT.

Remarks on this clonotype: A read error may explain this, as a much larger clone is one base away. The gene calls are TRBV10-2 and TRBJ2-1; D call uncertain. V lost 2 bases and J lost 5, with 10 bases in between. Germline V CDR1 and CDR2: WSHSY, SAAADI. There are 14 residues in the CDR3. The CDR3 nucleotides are TGCGCCAGCAGTGAGCCGGACGCTAACAATGAGCAGTTCTTC. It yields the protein CASSEPDANNEQFF.

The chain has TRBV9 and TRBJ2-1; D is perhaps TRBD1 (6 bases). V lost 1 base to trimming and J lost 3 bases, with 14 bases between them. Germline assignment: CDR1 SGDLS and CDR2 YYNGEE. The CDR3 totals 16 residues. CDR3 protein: CASSVRQVGVYNEQFF. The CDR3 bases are TGTGCCAGCAGCGTAAGACAGGTGGGCGTCTACAATGAGCAGTTCTTC.

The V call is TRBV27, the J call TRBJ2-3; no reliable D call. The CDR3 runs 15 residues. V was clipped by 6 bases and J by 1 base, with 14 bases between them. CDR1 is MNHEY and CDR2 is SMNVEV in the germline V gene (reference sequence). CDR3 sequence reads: CASSRVAGGTDTQYF. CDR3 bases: TGTGCCAGCAGCCGAGTCGCAGGCGGCACAGATACGCAGTATTTT.

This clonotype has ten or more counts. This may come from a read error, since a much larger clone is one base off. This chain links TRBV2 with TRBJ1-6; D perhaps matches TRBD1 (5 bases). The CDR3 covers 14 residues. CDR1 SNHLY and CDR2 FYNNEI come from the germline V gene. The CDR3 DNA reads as TGTGCCAGCACCCGGGACCGCTGGGGGTCACTCCTCCACTTT. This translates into CASTRDRWGSLLHF.

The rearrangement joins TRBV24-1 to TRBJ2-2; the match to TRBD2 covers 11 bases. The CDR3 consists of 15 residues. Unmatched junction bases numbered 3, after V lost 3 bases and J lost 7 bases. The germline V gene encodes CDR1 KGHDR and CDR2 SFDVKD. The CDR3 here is CATSDLAGGGGELFF. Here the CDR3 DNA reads TGTGCCACCAGTGATCTAGCGGGAGGCGGCGGGGAGCTGTTTTTT.

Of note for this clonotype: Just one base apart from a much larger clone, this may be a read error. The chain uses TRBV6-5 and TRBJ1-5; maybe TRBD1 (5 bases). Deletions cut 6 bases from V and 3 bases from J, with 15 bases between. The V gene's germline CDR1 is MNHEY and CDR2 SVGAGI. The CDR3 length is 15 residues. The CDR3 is CASRRTSRYNQPQHF. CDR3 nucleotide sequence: TGTGCCAGCAGACGGACATCCCGTTACAATCAGCCCCAGCATTTT.

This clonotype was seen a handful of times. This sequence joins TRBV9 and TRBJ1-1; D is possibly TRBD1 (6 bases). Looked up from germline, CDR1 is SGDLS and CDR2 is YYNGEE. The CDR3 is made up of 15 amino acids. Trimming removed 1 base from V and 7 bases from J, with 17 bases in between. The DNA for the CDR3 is TGTGCCAGCAGCGTACGAATCTCGGACAGCAATGAAGCTTTCTTT. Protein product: CASSVRISDSNEAFF. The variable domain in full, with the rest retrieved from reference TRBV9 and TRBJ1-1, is DSGVTQTPKHLITATGQRVTLRCSPRSGDLSVYWYQQSLDQGLQFLIQYYNGEERAKGNILERFSAQQFPDLHSELNLSSLELGDSALYFCASSVRISDSNEAFFGQGTRLTVV.

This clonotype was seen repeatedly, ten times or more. This CDR3 is CASSEGTAGLETQYF. The CDR3 DNA follows: TGCGCCAGCAGCGAGGGGACGGCGGGTCTGGAGACCCAGTACTTC. J is TRBJ2-5 and V is TRBV5-1; D is tentatively TRBD1 or TRBD2 (5 bases each). Germline V gene lookup returns CDR1 SGHRS and CDR2 YFSETQ. V dropped 4 bases and J dropped 5 bases, with 18 bases sitting between them. The CDR3 runs to 15 residues.

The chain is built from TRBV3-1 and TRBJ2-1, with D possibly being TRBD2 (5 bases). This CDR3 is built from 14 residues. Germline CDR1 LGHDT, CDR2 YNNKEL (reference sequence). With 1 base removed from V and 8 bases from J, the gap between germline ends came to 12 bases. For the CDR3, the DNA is TGTGCCAGCAGCCAAGTAACGGGGAGCCATGAGCAGTTCTTC. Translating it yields CASSQVTGSHEQFF.

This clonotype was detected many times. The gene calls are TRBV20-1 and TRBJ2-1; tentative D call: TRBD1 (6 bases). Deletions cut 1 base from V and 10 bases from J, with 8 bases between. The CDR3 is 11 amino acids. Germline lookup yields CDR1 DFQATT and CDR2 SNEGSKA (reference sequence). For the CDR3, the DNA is TGCAGTGCTAGAGTAAGGGGGGAGCAGTTCTTC. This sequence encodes CSARVRGEQFF.

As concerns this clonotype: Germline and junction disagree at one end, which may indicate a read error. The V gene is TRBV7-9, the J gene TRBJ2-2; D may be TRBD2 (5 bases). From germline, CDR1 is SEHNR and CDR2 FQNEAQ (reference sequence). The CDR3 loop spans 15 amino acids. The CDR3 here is CASSLNSGMAGELFF. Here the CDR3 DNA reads TGTGCCAGCAGCTTAAATTCGGGGATGGCCGGAGAGCTGTTTTTT. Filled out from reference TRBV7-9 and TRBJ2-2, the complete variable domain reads DTGVSQNPRHKITKRGQNVTFRCDPISEHNRLYWYRQTLGQGPEFLTYFQNEAQLEKSRLLSDRFSAERPKGSFSTLEIQRTEQGDSAMYLCASSLNSGMAGELFFGEGSRLTVL.

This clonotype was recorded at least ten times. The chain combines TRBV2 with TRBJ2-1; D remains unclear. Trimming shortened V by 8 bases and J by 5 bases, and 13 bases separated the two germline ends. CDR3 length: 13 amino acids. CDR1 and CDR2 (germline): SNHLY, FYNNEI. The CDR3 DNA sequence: TGTGCCAGCTCGGGCAGAGTAGACAATGAGCAGTTCTTC. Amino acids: CASSGRVDNEQFF.

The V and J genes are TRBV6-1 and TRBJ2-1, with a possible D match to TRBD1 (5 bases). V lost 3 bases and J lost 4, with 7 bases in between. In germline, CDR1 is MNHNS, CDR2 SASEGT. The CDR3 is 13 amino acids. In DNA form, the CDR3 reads TGTGCCAGCAGTGACCGACAGTACAATGAGCAGTTCTTC. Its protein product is CASSDRQYNEQFF.

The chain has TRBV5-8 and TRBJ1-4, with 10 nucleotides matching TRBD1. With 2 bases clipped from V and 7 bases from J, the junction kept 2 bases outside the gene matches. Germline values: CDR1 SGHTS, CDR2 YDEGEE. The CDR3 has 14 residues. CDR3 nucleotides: TGTGCCAGCAGCTTAGGGGACAGGGGTGAAAAACTGTTTTTT. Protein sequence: CASSLGDRGEKLFF.

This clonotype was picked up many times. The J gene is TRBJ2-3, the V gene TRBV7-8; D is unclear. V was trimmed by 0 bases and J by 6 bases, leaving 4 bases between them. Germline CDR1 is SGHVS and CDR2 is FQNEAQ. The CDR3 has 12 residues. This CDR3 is CASSLALDTQYF. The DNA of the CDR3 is TGTGCCAGCAGCTTAGCCCTTGATACGCAGTATTTT.

For the CDR3, the DNA is TGCGCCAGCAGCCACCATACTAGCGGCGAGACCCAGTACTTC. Translating it yields CASSHHTSGETQYF. V usage is TRBV4-1 and J usage is TRBJ2-5, with 8 nucleotides matching TRBD2. V trimming: 3 bases; J trimming: 5 bases; junction bases outside the gene matches: 5. The CDR3 loop spans 14 amino acids. Germline V gives CDR1 MGHRA, CDR2 YSYEKL.

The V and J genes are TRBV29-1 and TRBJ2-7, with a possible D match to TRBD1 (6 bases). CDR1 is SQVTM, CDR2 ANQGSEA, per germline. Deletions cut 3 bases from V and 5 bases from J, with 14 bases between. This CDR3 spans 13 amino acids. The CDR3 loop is CSVDRGNFNEQYF. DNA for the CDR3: TGCAGCGTTGACAGGGGTAATTTTAACGAGCAGTACTTC.

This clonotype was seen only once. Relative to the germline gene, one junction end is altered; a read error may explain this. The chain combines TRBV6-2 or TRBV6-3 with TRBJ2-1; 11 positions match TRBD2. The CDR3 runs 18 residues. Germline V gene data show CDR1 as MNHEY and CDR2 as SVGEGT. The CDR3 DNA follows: TGTGCCATCAGTGAGTCTAGCGGACTAGCGGGCTCCTACAATGAGCAGTTCTTC. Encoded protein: CAISESSGLAGSYNEQFF.

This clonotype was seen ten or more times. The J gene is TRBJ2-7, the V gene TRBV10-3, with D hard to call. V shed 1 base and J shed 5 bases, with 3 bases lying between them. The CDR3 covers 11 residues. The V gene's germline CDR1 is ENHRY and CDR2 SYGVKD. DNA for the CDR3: TGTGCCATCAGTGAGTTTAACGAGCAGTACTTC. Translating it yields CAISEFNEQYF.